This T cell receptor (beta chain) stems from a study of cytomegalovirus exposure and HLA in healthy donors. Germline lookup yields CDR1 SGHNT and CDR2 YYREEE (reference sequence). This CDR3 contains 15 residues. The V gene end was trimmed by 3 bases and the J gene end by 4 bases; junction bases not matched to a gene: 4. Comments on this clone: No antigen is known for it.

The PCR ran on 60 Vbeta and 13 Jbeta primers. Assay used: immunoSEQ multiplex PCR; TCRdb lists only in-frame clones, some missing. The table lists roughly 71,000 clones, 74% of them singletons, with around 10% in the top ten. Overall study findings and caveats: In terms of immune exposure information, only CMV serostatus was available. A later analysis found that most CMV-associated TCR beta chains appeared HLA-restricted.

The clonotype was recovered from a human donor in good health. The sample consisted of PBMCs. V gene TRBV5-4 combines with J gene TRBJ2-6; TRBD2 matches at 7 bases. The CDR3 DNA reads TGTGCCAGCAGCTCGGGGGGATCAGGGGCCAACGTCCTGACTTTC. Residues: CASSSGGSGANVLTF.